This entry features one TCR beta chain sequence. This specimen comes from a study of blood T cell repertoires in COVID-19. Whole-study context: PBMCs, B-cell-depleted T cells, or T cells provided the cDNA or gDNA that made up the material.

All enrollees were roughly 18 to 95 years old and from approximately 25 US areas. Cohort placement rested on clinical history that participants reported themselves. It was within 2 weeks before study entry that exposed participants met a COVID-19 case. The repertoire was sequenced with immunoSEQ multiplex PCR; TCRdb's copy has only in-frame clones and lacks some. The table records 110,000 to 150,000 clones, less than 85% of them present only once. The V end lost 5 bases, the J end lost 2 bases, and 8 bases lay between the germline ends. Germline loops: CDR1 KGHDR, CDR2 SFDVKD. The CDR3 loop spans 13 amino acids.

This TCR was sampled from a woman between 18 and 29 years old who had been exposed to COVID-19. Material: PBMCs or T cells enriched from blood (not recorded which). The chain employs TRBV24-1 and TRBJ1-2, with D uncertain. CDR3 sequence reads: CATSGRGNYGYTF. As DNA, the CDR3 is TGTGCCACCAGTGGGCGGGGAAACTATGGCTACACCTTC.